The 21 T cell receptor beta chains reported below all come from one sample, sequenced in a study of CD8+ T cells in alopecia areata. In each case, RNA was isolated and then reverse transcribed into cDNA as the sequencing template. Profiling relied on immunoSEQ multiplex PCR, and the TCRdb table lists in-frame clones only, not all of them. The table lists about 200,000 clones, around three fifths of them singletons, with around 3.9% in the top ten. Treatment defined: oral pan-JAK inhibitor, 5-10 mg twice daily. The input for sequencing was CD4+ T cells sorted from blood, taken at week 4, from a patient treated with tofacitinib. These receptors all stem from a human donor with alopecia areata.

This clone has only a few counts. The CDR3 sequence is CASRGIGSGAYEQYF. CDR3 nucleotides: TGTGCCAGCAGAGGCATCGGGTCCGGTGCCTACGAGCAGTACTTC. J is TRBJ2-7 and V is TRBV7-2; D is undetermined. The ends were cut back, 6 bases at V and 2 bases at J, with 17 bases in the middle. Germline V CDR1 and CDR2: SGHTA, FQGNSA. The CDR3 is made up of 15 amino acids.

This chain joins TRBV20-1 and TRBJ2-7; D unclear. Germline CDR1 DFQATT, CDR2 SNEGSKA (reference sequence). The V gene lost 3 bases and the J gene lost 7 bases, with 10 bases spanning the gap. The CDR3 is made up of 11 amino acids. CDR3 amino acids: CSASYRREQYF. The CDR3 nucleotides read TGCAGTGCTAGCTATAGAAGGGAGCAGTACTTC.

This clone came up a few times. The same CDR3 arises from other DNA sequences in this sample as well. The rearrangement links TRBV7-9 to TRBJ2-7; D uncertain. The CDR3 extends over 13 amino acids. V was clipped by 0 bases and J by 1 base, with 4 bases between them. The germline V gene has CDR1 SEHNR and CDR2 FQNEAQ (reference sequence). The DNA of the CDR3 is TGTGCCAGCAGCTTAGCGGGATCCTACGAGCAGTACTTC. This translates into CASSLAGSYEQYF.

J is TRBJ1-5 and V is TRBV18; no firm D call. Trimming stripped 2 bases from V and 11 bases from J, with 13 bases between. This CDR3 region has 13 residues. Per the germline V gene, CDR1 is KGHSH and CDR2 is LQKENI. CDR3 protein: CASSPRQENAQHF. The CDR3 DNA follows: TGTGCCAGCTCACCAAGGCAGGAAAATGCCCAGCATTTT.

The gene calls are TRBV28 and TRBJ1-5; no definite D call. Germline V gene data show CDR1 as MDHEN and CDR2 as SYDVKM. The CDR3 runs to 13 residues. With 2 bases removed from V and 4 bases from J, the gap between germline ends came to 6 bases. The CDR3 loop reads CASSLKGNQPQHF. Written as DNA, the CDR3 is TGTGCCAGCAGTTTAAAGGGAAATCAGCCCCAGCATTTT.

The chain uses TRBV25-1 and TRBJ2-3; weak D call: TRBD2 (7 bases). V lost 11 bases and J 2 bases, leaving 14 bases between the germline ends. Germline assignment: CDR1 MGHDK and CDR2 SYGVNS. This CDR3 has 13 residues. CDR3 amino acids: CAVGGGLTDTQYF. In DNA, the CDR3 is TGTGCCGTGGGGGGGGGCCTCACAGATACGCAGTATTTT.

This clone was picked up a small number of times. This chain links TRBV7-4 with TRBJ2-7; maybe TRBD1 (6 bases). With 4 bases removed from V and 1 base from J, the gap between germline ends came to 11 bases. The germline CDR1 and CDR2 sequences are SGHVT and SQSDAQ. The CDR3 has 14 amino acids. CDR3 loop: CASSYRQASYEQYF. CDR3 nucleotides: TGTGCCAGCAGCTATAGACAGGCTTCCTACGAGCAGTACTTC. The complete variable domain, with remaining parts taken from reference TRBV7-4 and TRBJ2-7, reads GAGVSQSPRYKVAKRGRDVALRCDSISGHVTLYWYRQTLGQGSEVLTYSQSDAQRDKSGRPSGRFSAERPERSVSTLKIQRTEQGDSAVYLCASSYRQASYEQYFGPGTRLTVT.

This clone was picked up a small number of times. This chain uses TRBV7-2 with TRBJ1-1, with a tentative D call TRBD1 (6 bases). The V gene lost 4 bases and the J gene lost 4 bases, with 16 bases spanning the gap. The V gene's germline CDR1 is SGHTA and CDR2 FQGNSA. There are 15 residues in the CDR3. The CDR3 sequence is CASSSYRVGSTEAFF. CDR3 bases: TGTGCCAGCAGCTCCTACAGGGTTGGAAGCACTGAAGCTTTCTTT.

V is TRBV4-3 and J is TRBJ2-1; 9 positions match TRBD2. The junction had 10 bases not matched to a gene; V was cut back by 0 bases and J by 4 bases. The V gene's germline CDR1 is LGHNA and CDR2 YSLEER. This CDR3 has 18 residues. The CDR3, as DNA: TGCGCCAGCAGCCAAGATACAGCGGGGGGCCCTCCTTACAATGAGCAGTTCTTC. It codes for CASSQDTAGGPPYNEQFF.

This clone has only a few counts. The chain employs TRBV29-1 and TRBJ2-7; 7 bases fit TRBD1. The CDR3 is 15 residues long. Trimming took 7 bases from V and 3 from J; bases not matched to a gene: 15. In germline, CDR1 is SQVTM, CDR2 ANQGSEA. The CDR3 bases are TGCAGCGCTATTAACAGGGGACCACCTAACTACGAGCAGTACTTC. Its protein product is CSAINRGPPNYEQYF.

CDR3 nucleotide sequence: TGTGCCAGCAGCAATCCTTTCCGGGACAATGAGCAGTTCTTC. Translation: CASSNPFRDNEQFF. The chain carries TRBV5-5 and TRBJ2-1, with D hard to call. Trimming removed 4 bases from V and 5 bases from J, with 13 bases in between. The CDR3 runs 14 residues. The V gene's germline CDR1 is SGHKS and CDR2 YYEKEE (reference sequence).

V and J are TRBV7-9 and TRBJ1-1, with D perhaps matching TRBD1 (5 bases). The CDR3 extends over 14 amino acids. The V end lost 2 bases, the J end lost 10 bases, and 17 bases lay between the germline ends. Germline values: CDR1 SEHNR, CDR2 FQNEAQ (reference sequence). Written as DNA, the CDR3 is TGTGCCAGCAGCTTACAGGGCGGGGAAAGTGGAGCTTTCTTT. It translates to CASSLQGGESGAFF.

This chain links TRBV9 with TRBJ1-2, with D unclear. Looked up from germline, CDR1 is SGDLS and CDR2 is YYNGEE. Trimming pared 1 base from V and 0 bases from J, leaving 10 bases between. The CDR3 sequence is 15 residues long. The CDR3 sequence is CASSVLVNPNYGYTF. CDR3 bases: TGTGCCAGCAGCGTACTAGTGAACCCTAACTATGGCTACACCTTC.

The chain has TRBV18 and TRBJ2-7; the D gene is possibly TRBD1 (5 bases). This CDR3 is 13 amino acids long. Germline-derived CDR1 and CDR2 are KGHSH and LQKENI. The V and J ends lost 2 bases and 6 bases respectively, with 11 bases between them. The CDR3 loop reads CASSPAGLGEQYF. For the CDR3, the DNA is TGTGCCAGCTCACCAGCAGGGTTGGGCGAGCAGTACTTC. The full variable domain, rest sourced from reference TRBV18 and TRBJ2-7, is NAGVMQNPRHLVRRRGQEARLRCSPMKGHSHVYWYRQLPEEGLKFMVYLQKENIIDESGMPKERFSAEFPKEGPSILRIQQVVRGDSAAYFCASSPAGLGEQYFGPGTRLTVT.

The chain links TRBV18 to TRBJ1-1; TRBD1 is a possible D gene (6 bases). Trimming took 5 bases from V and 1 from J, leaving 8 bases between them. The germline gives CDR1 KGHSH, CDR2 LQKENI. The CDR3 is 13 residues long. The CDR3: CASSTDRNTEAFF. The CDR3 DNA is TGTGCCAGCTCAACGGACAGGAACACTGAAGCTTTCTTT.

V and J are TRBV7-9 and TRBJ1-1, with no clear D. Trimming stripped 5 bases from V and 1 base from J, with 5 bases between. CDR1 and CDR2 from the germline V gene are SEHNR and FQNEAQ (reference sequence). The CDR3 is 12 residues long. This chain's CDR3 is CASSLENTEAFF. The CDR3 bases are TGTGCCAGCAGCCTTGAGAACACTGAAGCTTTCTTT.

Only a few counts were recorded for this clone. This sample includes further DNA sequences coding for the same CDR3. The V gene is TRBV29-1, the J gene TRBJ1-5, with 7 bases identical to TRBD1. The CDR3 totals 13 residues. Germline V gene data show CDR1 as SQVTM and CDR2 as ANQGSEA. J lost 2 bases, V lost 4 bases, and 2 bases had no gene match. Here the CDR3 reads CSVVQGGNQPQHF. The CDR3 bases are TGCAGCGTTGTTCAGGGGGGCAATCAGCCCCAGCATTTT.

This rearrangement joins TRBV19 to TRBJ2-7, with TRBD1 identical over 7 bases. Trimming at V came to 6 bases and at J to 2 bases, leaving 7 bases not matched to a gene. The germline V gene has CDR1 LNHDA and CDR2 SQIVND (reference sequence). The CDR3 runs 14 residues. This CDR3 is CASSGTVTTYEQYF. Here the CDR3 DNA reads TGTGCCAGTAGCGGGACAGTCACTACCTACGAGCAGTACTTC.

The V call is TRBV2, the J call TRBJ1-1; D is undetermined. V lost 7 bases to trimming and J lost 1 base, with 10 bases between them. Looked up from germline, CDR1 is SNHLY and CDR2 is FYNNEI. The CDR3 sequence is 13 residues long. CDR3 DNA: TGTGCCAGCATCAGGCAGAGGAACACTGAAGCTTTCTTT. This encodes CASIRQRNTEAFF.

The V call is TRBV29-1, the J call TRBJ2-1, with 8 bases lining up with TRBD1. J was trimmed by 3 bases and V by 5 bases; bases with no gene match: 9. Germline CDR1 SQVTM, CDR2 ANQGSEA. This CDR3 comprises 15 residues. The CDR3 DNA sequence: TGCAGCGTTATCATCGACAGGGGTCGCTACAATGAGCAGTTCTTC. This encodes CSVIIDRGRYNEQFF.

The chain employs TRBV30 and TRBJ1-6, with D perhaps TRBD1 (6 bases). Germline assignment: CDR1 GTSNPN and CDR2 SVGIG (reference sequence). Trimming stripped 5 bases from V and 15 bases from J, with 23 bases between. CDR3 length equals 14 residues. The CDR3, as DNA: TGTGCCTGGCAAAGGGGGAGTGATCCCTTCGTCCTCCACTTT. It yields the protein CAWQRGSDPFVLHF.